This TCR beta chain is drawn from a study of cytomegalovirus exposure and HLA in healthy donors. General study points: One later analysis, an examination of the 120 validation repertoires, found that first-cohort TCR clusters tended to co-occur in them. A few of the chains that were CMV-associated were confirmed in vitro to be specific for CMV antigens. It was reported that the classifier diagnosed cytomegalovirus status with high specificity and sensitivity in both the original and validation cohorts. Cytomegalovirus-associated status was assigned to approximately 160 TCR beta chains.

Sequencing was performed with immunoSEQ multiplex PCR; in TCRdb, only in-frame clones are kept and a portion is missing. This sample has 180,000 or so clones; 86% occur once, and the top ten carry 6% to 8.5%. Notes on this clone: What it recognizes is unknown.

The V gene's germline CDR1 is MNHEY and CDR2 SMNVEV (reference sequence). The CDR3 loop spans 15 amino acids. Trimming shortened V by 7 bases and J by 6 bases, and 18 bases separated the two germline ends. The J gene is TRBJ1-4, the V gene TRBV27, with D uncertain. This TCR was recovered from a man aged 25-40 years in good health and CMV-seropositive. Sequencing used PBMCs. The CDR3 protein is CASTPLGGKDEKLFF. The CDR3 coding sequence is TGTGCCAGCACTCCCCTGGGAGGGAAGGATGAAAAACTGTTTTTT.